The source of this T cell receptor beta chain is a study of shared clonotypes between healthy human individuals. This CDR3 region has 18 residues. V shed 1 base and J 0 bases; nucleotides not matched to a gene: 7. Germline CDR1 SGHVS, CDR2 FQNEAQ. Overall study findings and caveats: It was the non-shared clonotypes that had lower generation probabilities than clonotypes shared by all four donors. There were few donors, and this limited the genetic and exposure-history diversity represented.

Regarding this clone: Its antigen is unknown.

Methods used by the authors: ImmunoSEQ only sent back junction sequences with no quality scores, so filtering was done differently. The data were produced by immunoSEQ multiplex PCR, yet TCRdb's version contains in-frame clones alone and is incomplete. That table furnishes V, J and clone size, whereas the DNA furnished D and trimming. The table lists fewer than 350,000 clones, about nine tenths of them singletons. CD8 memory merged CD45RO+ cells and CCR7-negative CD45RA+ TemRA cells into one population. This chain joins TRBV7-8 and TRBJ2-1; 9 nucleotides agree with TRBD2. This TCR was sampled from a man between 18 and 29 years old in good health. Input material: memory CD8+ T cells sorted from blood. The subset here: CD45RO+ cells pooled with CCR7-negative TemRA cells. The CDR3 sequence is CASSLVSSGGISYNEQFF. The CDR3 region has the DNA TGTGCCAGCAGCTTAGTATCGAGCGGGGGGATCTCCTACAATGAGCAGTTCTTC.